The rows below give T cell receptor beta chains drawn from one sample of a study of T-cell memory formation after mild COVID-19. TCRdb passed the 5' RACE reads through MiXCR, listing each CDR3 protein once. The profile shows over 350,000 distinct CDR3 sequences, approximately 16% of them singletons. The sample taken for sequencing was PBMCs or a T cell subset sorted from them (not recorded which). The receptor set was obtained from a man between 18 and 29 years old who had mild COVID-19 (a few samples of this study predate the infection). Cell type and time point are not known. The CDR3 runs from the conserved cysteine through the conserved F or W. A D gene is named only where the DNA matches it firmly. Clone sizes are given selectively: once, few, many, or a class where the clone is expanded.

j_call v_call d_call clone_size cdr3_nt cdr3_aa
TRBJ1-2 TRBV29-1 - few TGCAGCGTTGCAACGGCGCACGACGGGGTCTATGGCTACACCTTC CSVATAHDGVYGYTF
TRBJ2-7 TRBV27 - few TGTGCTTCTCAGGGCCTCCGGCGGGGTGGCAACAACGAGCAGTACTTC CASQGLRRGGNNEQYF
TRBJ2-1 TRBV10-3 - - TGTGCCTCGGGGGCTTACAATGAGCAGTTCTTC CASGAYNEQFF
TRBJ2-7 TRBV7-8 - few TGTGCCAGCCAAGGTTGGGGGAACGAGCAGTACTTC CASQGWGNEQYF
TRBJ1-1 TRBV7-9 TRBD1 few TGTGCCAGCAGCTTAGGCGACAGGGGGGACACTGAAGCTTTCTTT CASSLGDRGDTEAFF
TRBJ1-2 TRBV6-1 TRBD1 - TGTGCCAGCAGAGTAGGACAGGGCTATGGCTACACCTTC CASRVGQGYGYTF
TRBJ1-2 TRBV11-2 TRBD1 - TGTGCCAGCAGCCTCTCGGACAGGGTGAATAACTATGGCTACACCTTC CASSLSDRVNNYGYTF
TRBJ2-7 TRBV7-9 TRBD2 few TGTGCCAGCTCCGGAGTAGCGGGGGGTACCTACGAGCAGTACTTC CASSGVAGGTYEQYF
TRBJ1-1 TRBV18 - - TGTGCCAGCTCACCTACCACTATGGCGAGTGAAGCTTTCTTT CASSPTTMASEAFF
TRBJ1-4 TRBV6-6 - - TGTGCCAGCAGCCCGCCGGGTCCCGCTCTTAATGAAAAACTGTTTTTT CASSPPGPALNEKLFF
TRBJ1-1 TRBV7-9 - - TGTGCCAGCAGCTTAGAGGGAACGGCCGCTTTCTTT CASSLEGTAAFF
TRBJ2-7 TRBV6-5 TRBD1 few TGTGCCAGCAGCTACAGGGGAGACGAGCAGTACTTC CASSYRGDEQYF
TRBJ1-1 TRBV4-3 - - TGCGCCAGCAGCCAAGAGTCGGACACTGAAGCTTTCTTT CASSQESDTEAFF
TRBJ2-3 TRBV7-2 TRBD2 few TGTGCCAGCAGCCCCCGGACGCTAGCGGGGGCCGGTACGCAGTATTTT CASSPRTLAGAGTQYF
TRBJ2-1 TRBV27 TRBD2 - TGTGCCAGCAGCTCTAGCGGGGGGGACTACAATGAGCAGTTCTTC CASSSSGGDYNEQFF
TRBJ2-3 TRBV9 - few TGTGCCAGCAGCGTGGGGGCTTCTCAGGCAGATACGCAGTATTTT CASSVGASQADTQYF
TRBJ2-1 TRBV4-2 - - TGTGCCAGCAGCCAAGATTTAGGACGGAATGAGCAGTTCTTC CASSQDLGRNEQFF
TRBJ2-3 TRBV12-3/TRBV12-4 - many TGTGCCAGCAGGCCAAGCACAGATACGCAGTATTTT CASRPSTDTQYF
TRBJ2-2 TRBV10-3 TRBD1 few TGTGCCAGCCAGCCGGGACAGGGGAGGACCGGGGAGCTGTTTTTT CASQPGQGRTGELFF
TRBJ2-2 TRBV27 - few TGTGCCAGCAGTTTATCAAACGGCGGGGAGCTGTTT CASSLSNGGELF
TRBJ2-5 TRBV6-2/TRBV6-3 - many TGTGCCAGCAGTTACGACTACCCTAGGACCCAGTACTTC CASSYDYPRTQYF
TRBJ2-2 TRBV5-1 TRBD2 few TGCGCCAGCAGAATGACGGGGGGCACCGGGGAGCTGTTTTTT CASRMTGGTGELFF
TRBJ2-7 TRBV6-6 TRBD1 - TGTGCCAGCAGGCCTACCAGGGGGCTCTACGAGCAGTACTTC CASRPTRGLYEQYF
TRBJ1-5 TRBV5-5 - few TGTGCCAGCAGGGCCCTGTCGTCCGGGGGCGCGGAGCATTTT CASRALSSGGAEHF
TRBJ2-5 TRBV20-1 - many TGCAGTGCTAGCGAATCTAGGAGGGGCGAGACCCAGTACTTC CSASESRRGETQYF
TRBJ2-3 TRBV7-7 - few TGTGCTAGCAGCCCCGTATTTGGAGATACGCAGTATTTT CASSPVFGDTQYF
TRBJ2-1 TRBV6-2/TRBV6-3 - few TGTGCCAGCAGTTACTCGGCGTCTTCTAGCTCCTACAATGAGCAGTTCTTC CASSYSASSSSYNEQFF